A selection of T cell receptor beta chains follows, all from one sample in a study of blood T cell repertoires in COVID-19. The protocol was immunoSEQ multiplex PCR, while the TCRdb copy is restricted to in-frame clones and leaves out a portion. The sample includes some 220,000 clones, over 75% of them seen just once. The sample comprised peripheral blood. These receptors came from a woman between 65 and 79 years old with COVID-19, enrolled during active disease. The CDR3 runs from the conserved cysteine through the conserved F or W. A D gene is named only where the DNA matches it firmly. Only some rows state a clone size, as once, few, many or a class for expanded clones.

cdr3_nt: TGTGCCAGCAGCTTAGGGCTGGTGAGGGAGTATGGCTACACCTTC
cdr3_aa: CASSLGLVREYGYTF
j_call: TRBJ1-2
d_call: -
v_call: TRBV13
clone_size: -

cdr3_nt: TGTGCCAGCAGCTTATCATCCGGCGGTCTCGGCACAGATACGCAGTATTTT
cdr3_aa: CASSLSSGGLGTDTQYF
j_call: TRBJ2-3
d_call: -
v_call: TRBV11-2
clone_size: -

cdr3_nt: TGTGCCAGCAGTCCCCCCCCAGGCTACAATGAGCAGTTCTTC
cdr3_aa: CASSPPPGYNEQFF
j_call: TRBJ2-1
d_call: -
v_call: TRBV5-5
clone_size: -

cdr3_nt: TGCGCCAGCAGCCCCCCCGGGGATGGAGTGGGAAATGAGCAGTTCTTC
cdr3_aa: CASSPPGDGVGNEQFF
j_call: TRBJ2-1
d_call: -
v_call: TRBV5-1
clone_size: -

cdr3_nt: TGTGCCAGCAGTTACTCGGGGGCAGGTAGCTATGGCTACACCTTC
cdr3_aa: CASSYSGAGSYGYTF
j_call: TRBJ1-2
d_call: -
v_call: TRBV6-5
clone_size: -

cdr3_nt: TGTGCCACCAGTGATTTGCTTCCAGGGAGGGTGGATGAGCAGTTCTTC
cdr3_aa: CATSDLLPGRVDEQFF
j_call: TRBJ2-1
d_call: TRBD2
v_call: TRBV24-1
clone_size: few

cdr3_nt: TGTGCCAGCAGCCCCAGACAGGGTAGCACAGATACGCAGTATTTT
cdr3_aa: CASSPRQGSTDTQYF
j_call: TRBJ2-3
d_call: TRBD1
v_call: TRBV7-8
clone_size: -

cdr3_nt: TGTGCCGCTGAGGACAGGGTAAATGGCGAGCAGTACTTC
cdr3_aa: CAAEDRVNGEQYF
j_call: TRBJ2-7
d_call: TRBD1
v_call: TRBV9
clone_size: -

cdr3_nt: TGTGCCAGCAGCTACGCTCGGAGTCAGGAGACCCAGTACTTC
cdr3_aa: CASSYARSQETQYF
j_call: TRBJ2-5
d_call: -
v_call: TRBV7-2
clone_size: -

cdr3_nt: TGTGCCAGCAGCTATGGATTGTGGCAGGGGAGAGGAAATCAGCCCCAGCATTTT
cdr3_aa: CASSYGLWQGRGNQPQHF
j_call: TRBJ1-5
d_call: -
v_call: TRBV5-6
clone_size: -

cdr3_nt: TGCAGCGGCGGATCGACAGGGGGCACTGAAGCTTTCTTT
cdr3_aa: CSGGSTGGTEAFF
j_call: TRBJ1-1
d_call: TRBD1
v_call: TRBV29-1
clone_size: -

cdr3_nt: TGCGCCAGCAGCCAAGATCGGGCAGGGGAAGGTGGCTATGGCTACACCTTC
cdr3_aa: CASSQDRAGEGGYGYTF
j_call: TRBJ1-2
d_call: -
v_call: TRBV4-3
clone_size: -

cdr3_nt: TGTGCCAGCAGCACAGGGGTGAGTGGCTACACCTTC
cdr3_aa: CASSTGVSGYTF
j_call: TRBJ1-2
d_call: TRBD1
v_call: TRBV2
clone_size: -

cdr3_nt: TGCGCCAGCAGCCAAGAATTGGGACAGGGAGGTGGAAACACCATATATTTT
cdr3_aa: CASSQELGQGGGNTIYF
j_call: TRBJ1-3
d_call: TRBD1
v_call: TRBV4-3
clone_size: -

cdr3_nt: TGTGCCAGCAGCCTGACTAGCGGGGGTTTTTACAATGAGCAGTTCTTC
cdr3_aa: CASSLTSGGFYNEQFF
j_call: TRBJ2-1
d_call: TRBD2
v_call: TRBV7-2
clone_size: -

cdr3_nt: TGTGCCAGTCAACAGACTAGCCCTTATTCCTACGAGCAGTACTTC
cdr3_aa: CASQQTSPYSYEQYF
j_call: TRBJ2-7
d_call: TRBD2
v_call: TRBV19
clone_size: -

cdr3_nt: TGTGCCAGCAGCACGCGAGGACTAGCCGGGGAGCTGTTTTTT
cdr3_aa: CASSTRGLAGELFF
j_call: TRBJ2-2
d_call: TRBD2
v_call: TRBV11-3
clone_size: few

cdr3_nt: TGTGCCAGCTCACCAAGTTGGGACAGGGGGCGGGACACTGAAGCTTTCTTT
cdr3_aa: CASSPSWDRGRDTEAFF
j_call: TRBJ1-1
d_call: TRBD1
v_call: TRBV18
clone_size: once

cdr3_nt: TGTGCCAGCAACGAAAGGGGAATAAATGAGCAGTTCTTC
cdr3_aa: CASNERGINEQFF
j_call: TRBJ2-1
d_call: -
v_call: TRBV21-1
clone_size: -

cdr3_nt: TGTGCCTCATCACAGGGGACAAACACTGAAGCTTTCTTT
cdr3_aa: CASSQGTNTEAFF
j_call: TRBJ1-1
d_call: TRBD1
v_call: TRBV24-1
clone_size: few

cdr3_nt: TGTGCCAGCAGCTCCCTCAATATGCGAGGCGGGCAGTACTTC
cdr3_aa: CASSSLNMRGGQYF
j_call: TRBJ2-7
d_call: -
v_call: TRBV7-9
clone_size: -

cdr3_nt: TGTGCCAGTAGTTCCCGGAGGGGCACAGATACGCAGTATTTT
cdr3_aa: CASSSRRGTDTQYF
j_call: TRBJ2-3
d_call: -
v_call: TRBV19
clone_size: -

cdr3_nt: TGTGCCAGTAGCAACGACAGGGGCCCCAATCAGCCCCAGCATTTT
cdr3_aa: CASSNDRGPNQPQHF
j_call: TRBJ1-5
d_call: TRBD1
v_call: TRBV19
clone_size: -

cdr3_nt: TGTGCCAGCGAGACACCCCTGAACACTGAAGCTTTCTTT
cdr3_aa: CASETPLNTEAFF
j_call: TRBJ1-1
d_call: -
v_call: TRBV19
clone_size: -

cdr3_nt: TGTGCCAGCAGCCCCGGACTAGGTGGAGAGACCCAGTACTTC
cdr3_aa: CASSPGLGGETQYF
j_call: TRBJ2-5
d_call: TRBD2
v_call: TRBV7-9
clone_size: -

cdr3_nt: TGTGCCAGCAACAGGAACACCGGGGAGCTGTTTTTT
cdr3_aa: CASNRNTGELFF
j_call: TRBJ2-2
d_call: -
v_call: TRBV18
clone_size: -

cdr3_nt: TGTGCCAGCAGCTTATCCCAGACAGAATATGGCTACACCTTC
cdr3_aa: CASSLSQTEYGYTF
j_call: TRBJ1-2
d_call: -
v_call: TRBV7-9
clone_size: few

cdr3_nt: TGTGCCAGCAGCTTAGATTGGGGGCCTAATTCACCCCTCCACTTT
cdr3_aa: CASSLDWGPNSPLHF
j_call: TRBJ1-6
d_call: -
v_call: TRBV11-2
clone_size: few

cdr3_nt: TGCGCCAGCAGATGGGACAGGGCGTACCAAAGCTACACCTTC
cdr3_aa: CASRWDRAYQSYTF
j_call: TRBJ1-2
d_call: TRBD1
v_call: TRBV5-1
clone_size: -

cdr3_nt: TGTGCCAGCAGTACCAGACTAGGGGAGAATGAGCAGTTCTTC
cdr3_aa: CASSTRLGENEQFF
j_call: TRBJ2-1
d_call: -
v_call: TRBV6-2/TRBV6-3
clone_size: few

cdr3_nt: TGTGCCAGCAGCTTGGTAGGGGGGACTAGTGCCTACGAGCAGTACTTC
cdr3_aa: CASSLVGGTSAYEQYF
j_call: TRBJ2-7
d_call: TRBD2
v_call: TRBV5-6
clone_size: -

cdr3_nt: TGTGCCAGCAGCCCGTCCGCGCTAGCGGGGGGATTAGAGACCCAGTACTTC
cdr3_aa: CASSPSALAGGLETQYF
j_call: TRBJ2-5
d_call: TRBD2
v_call: TRBV11-3
clone_size: -

cdr3_nt: TGTGCCAGCAGCTCGCCCACAGGGGCGGGCGAGACCCAGTACTTC
cdr3_aa: CASSSPTGAGETQYF
j_call: TRBJ2-5
d_call: TRBD1
v_call: TRBV11-2
clone_size: -

cdr3_nt: TGTGCCAGCAGCTTACAGGGGGCGCAGGAGACCCAGTACTTC
cdr3_aa: CASSLQGAQETQYF
j_call: TRBJ2-5
d_call: TRBD1
v_call: TRBV5-4
clone_size: once

cdr3_nt: TGTGCCAGCAGCATGAGACAGGGATACGAGCAGTACTTC
cdr3_aa: CASSMRQGYEQYF
j_call: TRBJ2-7
d_call: TRBD1
v_call: TRBV2
clone_size: few

cdr3_nt: TGTGCCAGCAGCCCACGGGACAGGGTGGACTATGGCTACACCTTC
cdr3_aa: CASSPRDRVDYGYTF
j_call: TRBJ1-2
d_call: TRBD1
v_call: TRBV7-9
clone_size: -

cdr3_nt: TGTGCCAGTAGTCTCCGGGACATCTCTGGAAACACCATATATTTT
cdr3_aa: CASSLRDISGNTIYF
j_call: TRBJ1-3
d_call: -
v_call: TRBV9
clone_size: -

cdr3_nt: TGTGCCAGCAGTGAGTCTACTGCCAGCGGGGGACGGCGTGGAGAGACCCAGTACTTC
cdr3_aa: CASSESTASGGRRGETQYF
j_call: TRBJ2-5
d_call: TRBD2
v_call: TRBV6-1
clone_size: -

cdr3_nt: TGTGCCAGCAGCTTAGATACTTCTAGCGGGGTCAACACCGGGGAGCTGTTTTTT
cdr3_aa: CASSLDTSSGVNTGELFF
j_call: TRBJ2-2
d_call: TRBD2
v_call: TRBV7-6
clone_size: -

cdr3_nt: TGTGCCAGCTCACCCCCAACGGGAGGGCTCTACACAGATACGCAGTATTTT
cdr3_aa: CASSPPTGGLYTDTQYF
j_call: TRBJ2-3
d_call: TRBD2
v_call: TRBV18
clone_size: -

cdr3_nt: TGTGCCAGCAGCGTAGCGGGGACACAAGAGACCCAGTACTTC
cdr3_aa: CASSVAGTQETQYF
j_call: TRBJ2-5
d_call: -
v_call: TRBV9
clone_size: -

cdr3_nt: TGTGCCAGTAGTTCGTTAGAACTAGCGGGAGGCCCAGATACGCAGTATTTT
cdr3_aa: CASSSLELAGGPDTQYF
j_call: TRBJ2-3
d_call: TRBD2
v_call: TRBV19
clone_size: -